This T cell receptor (beta chain) was observed in a study of blood T cell repertoires in COVID-19. The overall study: The United States, Italy and Spain supplied acute and convalescent COVID-19 samples. T cells, B-cell-depleted T cells, or PBMCs provided the cDNA or gDNA that served as material.

CDR3 size: 23 residues. Germline V gives CDR1 MNHEY, CDR2 SMNVEV (reference sequence). V was pared by 6 bases and J by 1 base, with 22 bases of the junction left unmatched. Per the original methods: Scientists estimated how many nucleated cells there were by amplifying reference gene primers. Libraries were prepared by immunoSEQ multiplex PCR; TCRdb keeps only in-frame clonotypes and omits some of them. The V and J calls and clone size come from that table; D and trimming were worked out from the DNA. The sample includes approximately 240,000 clones, roughly 82% of them seen just once. The specimen sequenced was peripheral blood. The clonotype originates from a woman aged 40 to 50 who had recovered from COVID-19. J is TRBJ2-6 and V is TRBV27; 12 bases agree with TRBD1. CDR3 residues: CASRPLRDRGLLLRDSGANVLTF. CDR3 sequence (DNA): TGTGCCAGCAGGCCTCTAAGGGACAGGGGGCTTCTCTTACGTGATTCTGGGGCCAACGTCCTGACTTTC. The variable domain in full, with the rest retrieved from reference TRBV27 and TRBJ2-6, is EAQVTQNPRYLITVTGKKLTVTCSQNMNHEYMSWYRQDPGLGLRQIYYSMNVEVTDKGDVPEGYKVSRKEKRNFPLILESPSPNQTSLYFCASRPLRDRGLLLRDSGANVLTFGAGSRLTVL.